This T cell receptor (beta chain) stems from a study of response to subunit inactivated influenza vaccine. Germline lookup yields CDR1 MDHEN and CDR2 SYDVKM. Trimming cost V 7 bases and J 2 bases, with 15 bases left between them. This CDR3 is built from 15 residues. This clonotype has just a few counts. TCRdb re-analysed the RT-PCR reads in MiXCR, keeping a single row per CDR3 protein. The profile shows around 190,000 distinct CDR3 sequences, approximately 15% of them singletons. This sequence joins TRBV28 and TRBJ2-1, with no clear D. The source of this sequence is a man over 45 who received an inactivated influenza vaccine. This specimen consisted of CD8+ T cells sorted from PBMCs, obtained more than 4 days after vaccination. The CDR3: CASTSDHTPYNEQFF. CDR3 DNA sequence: TGTGCCAGCACCTCCGACCATACCCCCTACAATGAGCAGTTCTTC.